This T cell receptor beta chain came from a study of blood T cell repertoires in COVID-19. The overall study: Researchers got acute and convalescent COVID-19 samples from the United States, Italy and Spain. The cDNA or gDNA used as material had been derived from T cells, B-cell-depleted T cells, or PBMCs.

The CDR3 spans 15 residues. The germline V gene has CDR1 SGHRS and CDR2 YFSETQ. The ends lost 4 bases at V and 6 bases at J; junction bases unmatched: 9. Source study methods: Amplification from reference gene primers served as the basis for estimated nucleated cell counts. Data came from immunoSEQ multiplex PCR; TCRdb stores just in-frame clones and leaves some out. V, J and clone size were drawn from that table, and D and trimming were deduced from the DNA. The repertoire holds more than 200,000 clones, with about four fifths as singletons. The chain joins TRBV5-1 to TRBJ2-5; 10 bases are a match to TRBD1. This clonotype originated in a man over 45 with active or convalescent COVID-19. The specimen sequenced was peripheral blood. The CDR3 reads CASSPVPGQGQTQYF. Written as DNA, the CDR3 is TGCGCCAGCAGCCCCGTCCCGGGACAGGGGCAGACCCAGTACTTC.